Each of the 18 T cell receptor beta chains below was sequenced from the same sample in a study of blood T cell repertoires in COVID-19. Clones were read by immunoSEQ multiplex PCR, and TCRdb kept only the in-frame ones, dropping some. The sample has tens of thousands of clones; 65% to 85% are singletons. Input material: peripheral blood. These receptors were taken from a man between 65 and 85 years old with active or convalescent COVID-19.

This chain connects TRBV7-7 to TRBJ2-5; a weak D match, TRBD2 (6 bases). The CDR3 consists of 16 residues. Per the germline V gene, CDR1 is SSHAT and CDR2 is FNYEAQ (reference sequence). V lost 5 bases, J lost 2 bases, and 18 bases lay in between. The CDR3 sequence: CASSPLDGGAQETQYF. DNA of the CDR3: TGTGCCAGCAGCCCACTGGATGGCGGGGCTCAAGAGACCCAGTACTTC.

The chain employs TRBV29-1 and TRBJ1-1; the match to TRBD1 covers 10 bases. Germline-derived CDR1 and CDR2 are SQVTM and ANQGSEA. J gave up 2 bases and V 7 bases, and 10 bases lay outside the gene matches. The CDR3 covers 15 residues. The CDR3: CSARFRTGGNTEAFF. The CDR3 DNA reads TGCAGCGCCCGCTTTAGGACAGGGGGAAACACTGAAGCTTTCTTT.

The V call is TRBV6-5, the J call TRBJ2-7; maybe TRBD1 (5 bases). Trimming shortened V by 7 bases and J by 4 bases, and 17 bases separated the two germline ends. Germline lookup yields CDR1 MNHEY and CDR2 SVGAGI. CDR3 length equals 14 residues. The CDR3 nucleotides read TGTGCCAGCAACGCCAGGGCCAACCTATACGAGCAGTACTTC. Its protein product is CASNARANLYEQYF.

The rearrangement uses TRBV6-2 or TRBV6-3 and TRBJ1-1; D ambiguous. With 2 bases removed from V and 2 bases from J, the gap between germline ends came to 6 bases. This CDR3 is built from 13 residues. CDR1 is MNHEY, CDR2 SVGEGT, per germline. CDR3 in DNA: TGTGCCAGCAGTTACGGCCAAAACACTGAAGCTTTCTTT. It yields the protein CASSYGQNTEAFF.

The chain uses TRBV5-1 and TRBJ1-4; TRBD1 matches 8 bases. The CDR3 sequence is 14 residues long. V lost 4 bases to trimming and J lost 8 bases; unmatched junction nucleotides: 7. Looked up from germline, CDR1 is SGHRS and CDR2 is YFSETQ. In DNA, the CDR3 is TGCGCCAGCAGCCTAGGACACAGGGGGGAAAAACTGTTTTTT. Its translation is CASSLGHRGEKLFF.

V usage is TRBV24-1 and J usage is TRBJ1-1; D possibly corresponds to TRBD1 (5 bases). The CDR3 consists of 15 residues. In germline, CDR1 is KGHDR, CDR2 SFDVKD. Trimming took off 5 bases at V and 0 bases at J, with 12 bases between the two ends. CDR3 region: CATSAGGLMNTEAFF. In nucleotides, the CDR3 is TGTGCCACCAGTGCCGGGGGTTTGATGAACACTGAAGCTTTCTTT.

The chain links TRBV5-1 to TRBJ2-1; D may be TRBD1 (6 bases). CDR3 size: 13 residues. Trimming shortened V by 8 bases and J by 0 bases, and 9 bases separated the two germline ends. Germline V gives CDR1 SGHRS, CDR2 YFSETQ. CDR3 DNA: TGCGCCAGTACAGGGAGCTCCTACAATGAGCAGTTCTTC. This encodes CASTGSSYNEQFF.

A single count supports this clone. The gene calls are TRBV3-1 (or the pseudogene TRBV3-2) and TRBJ1-5; D might be TRBD1 (5 bases). The CDR3 extends over 14 amino acids. CDR1 is LGHDT and CDR2 is YNNKEL in the germline V gene (reference sequence). Trimming stripped 1 base from V and 2 bases from J, with 6 bases between. This CDR3 reads CASSQARGNQPQHF. Written as DNA, the CDR3 is TGTGCCAGCAGCCAAGCCAGGGGCAATCAGCCCCAGCATTTT.

This chain connects TRBV4-2 to TRBJ2-1, with a possible D match to TRBD1 (5 bases). CDR3 length: 16 amino acids. V lost 3 bases and J 0 bases, leaving 12 bases between the germline ends. The germline V gene has CDR1 LGHNA and CDR2 YNFKEQ. CDR3 in DNA: TGTGCCAGCAGCCATGGGGCCCACAGCTCCTACAATGAGCAGTTCTTC. Its translation: CASSHGAHSSYNEQFF.

Comment on this clone: At one end, the junction sequence differs from germline, possibly due to a read error. This sequence joins TRBV7-7 and TRBJ2-7; 7 nucleotides line up with TRBD2. Germline V lookup: CDR1 SSHAT, CDR2 FNYEAQ (reference sequence). The CDR3 totals 18 residues. The CDR3 region is CASSPKFGGRAALGEQYF. The CDR3 nucleotides read TGTGCTAGCAGCCCTAAATTTGGGGGGAGGGCCGCCCTAGGCGAGCAGTACTTC.

The chain uses TRBV7-9 and TRBJ1-1, with D perhaps TRBD1 (6 bases). Germline loops: CDR1 SEHNR, CDR2 FQNEAQ (reference sequence). V lost 2 bases to trimming and J lost 8 bases, with 9 bases between them. This CDR3 contains 12 residues. CDR3 sequence reads: CASSLPTGEAFF. The DNA for the CDR3 is TGTGCCAGCAGCTTACCCACAGGGGAAGCTTTCTTT.

By share, this clone ranks as medium-sized. This sequence joins TRBV12-5 and TRBJ2-7, with D possibly TRBD2 on 5 matching bases. Trimming cost V 3 bases and J 5 bases, with 17 bases left between them. The CDR3 runs 15 residues. Germline V gene data show CDR1 as LGHNT and CDR2 as FRNRAP. For the CDR3, the DNA is TGTGCTAGTGGTTTAACGGGGTCACCTCCGGACGAGCAGTACTTC. Encoded protein: CASGLTGSPPDEQYF.

The rearrangement links TRBV27 to TRBJ1-4, with D perhaps TRBD1 (5 bases). The CDR3 has 13 amino acids. Trimming took 7 bases from V and 8 from J, leaving 14 bases between them. Looked up from germline, CDR1 is MNHEY and CDR2 is SMNVEV (reference sequence). The CDR3: CASKWLSGEKLFF. The CDR3 coding sequence is TGTGCCAGCAAATGGCTATCAGGGGAAAAACTGTTTTTT.

The chain links TRBV20-1 to TRBJ1-2; D gene ambiguous. Germline CDR1 is DFQATT and CDR2 is SNEGSKA (reference sequence). The CDR3 extends over 14 amino acids. Trimming stripped 3 bases from V and 3 bases from J, with 14 bases between. The CDR3 here is CSASLPYFDYGYTF. In DNA form, the CDR3 reads TGCAGTGCTAGTCTGCCCTACTTCGACTATGGCTACACCTTC.

The chain carries TRBV6-2 or TRBV6-3 and TRBJ1-2, with 8 bases aligning to TRBD1. The germline V gene has CDR1 MNHEY and CDR2 SVGEGT. This CDR3 contains 15 residues. The V segment lost 2 bases and the J segment 1 base; nucleotides outside the gene matches: 3. In DNA form, the CDR3 reads TGTGCCAGCAGTTACGAGGGACAGGTTAACTATGGCTACACCTTC. Translation: CASSYEGQVNYGYTF.

The chain links TRBV6-5 to TRBJ2-5; 7 bases are a match to TRBD1. Germline V gene data show CDR1 as MNHEY and CDR2 as SVGAGI. There are 15 residues in the CDR3. V lost 2 bases and J lost 1; bases outside the gene matches: 4. CDR3 nucleotide sequence: TGTGCCAGCAGTTACGGGACAGCTACCCAAGAGACCCAGTACTTC. This encodes CASSYGTATQETQYF.

The chain employs TRBV6-5 and TRBJ2-5, with 7 bases that match TRBD1. CDR1 is MNHEY and CDR2 is SVGAGI in the germline V gene. The CDR3 spans 13 residues. V lost 6 bases and J lost 1; bases outside the gene matches: 2. CDR3 region: CASRQGSQETQYF. Here the CDR3 DNA reads TGTGCCAGCAGACAGGGGAGCCAAGAGACCCAGTACTTC.

The chain couples TRBV21-1 to TRBJ2-1; the table's TRBD2 call for D was not verified on the DNA. TRBV21-1 is noted as a pseudogene. The CDR3 is 18 residues long. The CDR3 region is CASSKGPPGLAGGFEQFF. The CDR3 bases are TGTGCCAGCAGCAAGGGCCCCCCGGGACTAGCGGGGGGATTTGAGCAGTTCTTC.